The following is a T cell receptor beta chain sequence with its context. Its matching antigen is unknown. This sample includes further DNA sequences coding for the same CDR3. The cohort excluded patients with autoimmune disease history or systemic immunosuppression. The length of the CDR3 is 14 residues. Looked up from germline, CDR1 is LNHDA and CDR2 is SQIVND (reference sequence). V lost 5 bases, J lost 1 base, and 2 bases stayed unmatched. Assay: immunoSEQ multiplex PCR; the TCRdb copy retains only in-frame clones and omits some. The sample includes under 200,000 clones, 94% of them seen just once. The data stem from a study of OX40 agonist ivuxolimab in advanced cancers. Across the whole study: An agonistic anti-OX40 (CD134) antibody, ivuxolimab, was used to treat the patients. Dose-escalation patients had hepatocellular carcinoma, melanoma, renal cell or head and neck cancer.

Study-wide results and caveats: Among patients with partial responses at 0.1-3.0 mg/kg, clonal expansion was among the lowest.

The sample was CD4+ or CD8+ T cells sorted from blood, taken in a trial of the OX40 agonist ivuxolimab. The V call is TRBV19, the J call TRBJ1-5; 7 bases map to TRBD1. The clonotype originates from an adult with an advanced solid tumor such as melanoma, head and neck, liver or kidney cancer. This CDR3 reads CASSWTGSNQPQHF. CDR3 nucleotide sequence: TGTGCCAGTAGTTGGACAGGCAGCAATCAGCCCCAGCATTTT. Using reference TRBV19 and TRBJ1-5 for the parts outside the CDR3, the full variable domain is DGGITQSPKYLFRKEGQNVTLSCEQNLNHDAMYWYRQDPGQGLRLIYYSQIVNDFQKGDIAEGYSVSREKKESFPLTVTSAQKNPTAFYLCASSWTGSNQPQHFGDGTRLSIL.